These T cell receptor beta chains were read from a single sample in a study of cytomegalovirus exposure and HLA in healthy donors. The table came from immunoSEQ multiplex PCR; TCRdb's copy has only in-frame clones and leaves some out. The sample holds 95,000 to 150,000 clones, roughly 93% seen once. The specimen sequenced was PBMCs. The source of these receptors is a young woman in good health and CMV-seronegative. The conserved cysteine and the conserved F or W are not part of the CDR3 here.

V: TRBV28; CDR3: ASSSQGVSGNTIY
V: TRBV6-6; CDR3: ASSHQTNEKLF
V: TRBV28; CDR3: ATWGGGQPQH
V: TRBV7-6; CDR3: ASSPGTTYTGELF
V: TRBV7-3; CDR3: ASSLGQGAGEQY
V: TRBV6-5; CDR3: ASSPTGGTNEKLF
V: TRBV13; CDR3: ASSLDSGGELF
V: TRBV28; CDR3: ASSLSVRDRVRGGYT
V: TRBV5-1; CDR3: ASSRTSGGPNTGELF
V: TRBV2; CDR3: ASSLSVANTEAF
V: TRBV2; CDR3: ASSGLGSYNEQF
V: TRBV9; CDR3: ASSVEGTSSYEQY
V: TRBV7-9; CDR3: ASSLRQGAVEKLF
V: TRBV9; CDR3: ASSAAQNLNTEAF
V: TRBV10-3; CDR3: AISEERGGSYNEQF
V: TRBV19; CDR3: ASSYGTASYEQY
V: TRBV27; CDR3: ASRRKSGTGVYGYT
V: TRBV5-4; CDR3: ASSPAQGLSSYNEQF
V: TRBV7-2; CDR3: ASSLGHRRGEAF
V: TRBV7-2; CDR3: ASSPPLGGESEQF
V: TRBV2; CDR3: ASRSSGVHEQY
V: TRBV9; CDR3: ASSESGGVSYEQY
V: TRBV5-6; CDR3: ASRGDSGNTEAF
V: TRBV6-5; CDR3: ASSTGMNRRGYT
V: TRBV28; CDR3: ASSLGRHSGNTIY
V: TRBV29-1; CDR3: SVEGTGDGYT
V: TRBV9; CDR3: ASSARGKRTTYNEQF
V: TRBV19; CDR3: ASSIGRGNTEAF
V: TRBV4-2; CDR3: ASSQDERGKADTQY
V: TRBV6-6; CDR3: ASSRGEQF
V: TRBV6-1; CDR3: ASRSRSDGNTIY
V: TRBV28; CDR3: ASSPGQGSIGELF
V: TRBV2; CDR3: ASKEGGRMDWRLAGVHEQY
V: TRBV5-6; CDR3: ASSLDVSGRTNEKLF
V: TRBV2; CDR3: ASSEGGTSGGAETQY
V: TRBV5-1; CDR3: ASSFAPGQIYNEQF
V: TRBV28; CDR3: ASTGQYHEQY
V: TRBV5-1; CDR3: ASSSGIGSGLQADTQY
V: TRBV7-6; CDR3: ASSPRDRESYEQY
V: TRBV13; CDR3: ASSLAGMHTIY
V: TRBV7-9; CDR3: ASSLGRGKLF
V: TRBV11-2; CDR3: ASSSIRGGTEAF
V: TRBV6-5; CDR3: ASSLGQETSEQF
V: TRBV7-3; CDR3: ASSSGTGHNEQF
V: TRBV28; CDR3: ASSFRGLDGYT
V: TRBV7-6; CDR3: ASSLGAGGPVEQF
V: TRBV10-3; CDR3: AIGGAAQGYEQY
V: TRBV5-1; CDR3: ASSPDGGGLYGYI
V: TRBV7-2; CDR3: ASTRTSGIETQY
V: TRBV2; CDR3: ASRKGEGSTSSTEAF
V: TRBV19; CDR3: ASSSLADSTDTQY
V: TRBV15; CDR3: ATSYGTGTSYEQY
V: TRBV7-6; CDR3: ASSYKVAGGQDEQF
V: TRBV28; CDR3: ASSLQNTEAF